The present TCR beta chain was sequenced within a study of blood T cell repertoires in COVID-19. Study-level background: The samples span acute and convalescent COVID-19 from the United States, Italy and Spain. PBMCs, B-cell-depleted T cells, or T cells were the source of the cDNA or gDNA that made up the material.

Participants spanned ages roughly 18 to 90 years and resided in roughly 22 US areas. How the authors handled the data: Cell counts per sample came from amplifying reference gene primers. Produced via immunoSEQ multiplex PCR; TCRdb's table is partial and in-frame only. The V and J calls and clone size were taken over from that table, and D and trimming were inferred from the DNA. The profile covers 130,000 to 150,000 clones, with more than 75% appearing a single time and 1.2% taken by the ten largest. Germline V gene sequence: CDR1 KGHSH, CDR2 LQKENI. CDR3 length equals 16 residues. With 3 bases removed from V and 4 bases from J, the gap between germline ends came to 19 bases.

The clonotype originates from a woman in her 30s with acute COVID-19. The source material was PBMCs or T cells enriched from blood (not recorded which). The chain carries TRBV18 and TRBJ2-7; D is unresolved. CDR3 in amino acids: CASSPSQARNVYEQYF. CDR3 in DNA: TGTGCCAGCTCACCGTCACAAGCTAGGAATGTATACGAGCAGTACTTC.